This TCR beta chain was sequenced during a study of tumor-infiltrating lymphocytes in oesophageal squamous cell carcinoma. This clonotype was picked up many times. Trimming took 7 bases from V and 9 from J, leaving 13 bases between them. There are 12 residues in the CDR3. Germline V gives CDR1 MDHEN, CDR2 SYDVKM. MiXCR was run by TCRdb on the PCR reads, yielding one entry per CDR3 protein. The table shows about 21,000 distinct CDR3 sequences, with about 35% occurring only once. Input material: esophageal tumor tissue. The chain uses TRBV28 and TRBJ1-5, with TRBD1 as a possible D gene (6 bases). The TCR sequence derives from a male donor with esophageal squamous cell carcinoma. The CDR3 coding sequence is TGTGCCAGCACCACCCCCAGGGGGCCCCAGCATTTT. Translation: CASTTPRGPQHF.